A single sample gave rise to the 21 T cell receptor beta chains below, sequenced in a study of blood T cell repertoires in COVID-19. Clones were sequenced by immunoSEQ multiplex PCR, and TCRdb holds only the in-frame ones, with some missing. The table records 150,000 to 170,000 clones, roughly 83% of them present only once. Sequencing was carried out using peripheral blood. These receptors were taken from an older woman with COVID-19, enrolled during active disease.

The chain recombines TRBV11-2 with TRBJ1-1; 7 nucleotides agree with TRBD1. The CDR3 runs to 16 residues. V was clipped by 5 bases and J by 0 bases; unmatched bases: 9. Germline-derived CDR1 and CDR2 are SGHAT and FQNNGV. CDR3 DNA sequence: TGTGCCAGCAGCGCGACAGGGAAAGGGATGAACACTGAAGCTTTCTTT. Translation gives CASSATGKGMNTEAFF.

The chain's CDR3 is CASSLLQNNSPLHF. The CDR3 DNA reads TGTGCCAGCAGTTTACTACAGAATAATTCACCCCTCCACTTT. The chain joins TRBV27 to TRBJ1-6; no clear D gene. Trimming left V 2 bases short and J 5 bases short, with 7 bases between. Germline CDR1 MNHEY, CDR2 SMNVEV (reference sequence). The CDR3 is 14 amino acids.

The J gene is TRBJ2-1, the V gene TRBV30; tentative D call: TRBD2 (7 bases). The CDR3 contains 20 residues. The germline V and J ends were trimmed by 6 bases and 7 bases, with 37 bases remaining between them. Germline CDR1 reads GTSNPN; CDR2 reads SVGIG (reference sequence). The CDR3 coding sequence is TGTGCCTGCCACATTCTGGGAGGGGGAATGAGGGGACTCCCTTATAATGAGCAGTTCTTC. Its protein is CACHILGGGMRGLPYNEQFF.

The chain carries TRBV11-3 and TRBJ2-1; D might be TRBD1 (6 bases). CDR3 length: 17 residues. The V and J ends lost 4 bases and 3 bases respectively, with 19 bases between them. CDR1 is SGHNT, CDR2 YENEEA, per germline. CDR3 region: CASSSTTGWGSYNEQFF. Written as DNA, the CDR3 is TGTGCCAGCAGCTCCACTACAGGGTGGGGAAGCTACAATGAGCAGTTCTTC.

Only one count was recorded for this clone. The chain employs TRBV18 and TRBJ1-3, with unresolved D. The CDR3 is 15 amino acids. V lost 0 bases to trimming and J lost 4 bases, with 10 bases between them. Germline V gives CDR1 KGHSH, CDR2 LQKENI. CDR3 bases: TGTGCCAGCTCACCACCCTCATTGCGCGGAAACACCATATATTTT. Its protein is CASSPPSLRGNTIYF.

The chain joins TRBV15 to TRBJ1-5; perhaps TRBD1 as D (5 bases). The CDR3 runs to 15 residues. Trimming pared 0 bases from V and 5 bases from J, leaving 11 bases between. CDR1 and CDR2 (germline): LNHNV, YYDKDF (reference sequence). CDR3 amino acids: CATSRDAQGDQPQHF. The DNA for the CDR3 is TGTGCCACCAGCAGAGATGCGCAGGGCGATCAGCCCCAGCATTTT. Complete variable domain (other parts from reference TRBV15 and TRBJ1-5): DAMVIQNPRYQVTQFGKPVTLSCSQTLNHNVMYWYQQKSSQAPKLLFHYYDKDFNNEADTPDNFQSRRPNTSFCFLDIRSPGLGDTAMYLCATSRDAQGDQPQHFGDGTRLSIL.

This chain connects TRBV27 to TRBJ1-2; the match to TRBD1 covers 7 bases. The CDR3 is 16 amino acids. CDR1 MNHEY and CDR2 SMNVEV come from the germline V gene (reference sequence). Losses at the gene ends were 10 bases for V and 0 bases for J; bases not matched to a gene: 14. The CDR3 is CATRRDSLRANYGYTF. Written as DNA, the CDR3 is TGTGCCACGCGCCGGGACAGCCTTCGAGCTAACTATGGCTACACCTTC.

The V gene is TRBV7-3, the J gene TRBJ1-1; no reliable D call. V lost 4 bases, J lost 3 bases, and 9 bases lay in between. Germline V lookup: CDR1 SGHTA, CDR2 FQGTGA. The CDR3 is made up of 13 amino acids. Here the CDR3 reads CASSSTVDTEAFF. CDR3 nucleotides: TGTGCCAGCAGCTCCACAGTGGACACTGAAGCTTTCTTT.

The V gene is TRBV2, the J gene TRBJ1-3; weak D call: TRBD1 (6 bases). The germline V gene has CDR1 SNHLY and CDR2 FYNNEI. The CDR3 length is 13 residues. The V end was cut by 6 bases, the J end by 10 bases, with 16 bases between. CDR3 sequence: CASSVQGTATIYF. The CDR3 DNA follows: TGTGCCAGCAGCGTACAGGGAACCGCGACCATATATTTT.

The rearrangement links TRBV29-1 to TRBJ2-7, with 8 bases that match TRBD2. The ends lost 7 bases at V and 3 bases at J; junction bases unmatched: 11. This CDR3 region has 14 residues. Germline CDR1 SQVTM, CDR2 ANQGSEA. The CDR3 nucleotides read TGCAGCGGCGCGACTAGCGCACAATTCTACGAGCAGTACTTC. Its translation: CSGATSAQFYEQYF.

J is TRBJ2-5 and V is TRBV7-2; no clear D gene. The length of the CDR3 is 11 residues. Germline V lookup: CDR1 SGHTA, CDR2 FQGNSA. V lost 1 base, J lost 10 bases, and 7 bases lay in between. DNA for the CDR3: TGTGCCAGCAGCTTAGTTGGAGTCCAGTACTTC. Amino acid sequence: CASSLVGVQYF.

The chain combines TRBV19 with TRBJ2-2, with a weak D call TRBD2 (6 bases). The germline V gene encodes CDR1 LNHDA and CDR2 SQIVND (reference sequence). Trimming left V 5 bases short and J 9 bases short, with 16 bases between. This CDR3 contains 14 residues. The CDR3 is CASSPGTSRWELFF. CDR3 bases: TGTGCCAGTAGTCCAGGGACTTCTCGGTGGGAGCTGTTTTTT.

The gene calls are TRBV24-1 and TRBJ1-2, with 9 bases lining up with TRBD1. The germline V gene has CDR1 KGHDR and CDR2 SFDVKD. The V and J ends lost 7 bases and 4 bases, in that order; junction bases with no gene match: 3. The CDR3 length is 13 residues. The CDR3 loop is CATRQGAGYGYTF. The CDR3 bases are TGTGCCACCAGACAGGGGGCCGGCTATGGCTACACCTTC.

This clone was seen just once. CDR3: CASSFGTGAYTF. CDR3 DNA: TGTGCCAGTAGTTTCGGGACAGGGGCCTACACCTTC. The V gene is TRBV19, the J gene TRBJ1-2; TRBD1 matches 10 bases. The CDR3 has 12 residues. The ends lost 5 bases at V and 10 bases at J; junction bases unmatched: 4. Germline CDR1 LNHDA, CDR2 SQIVND (reference sequence).

This clone has only a few counts. This sequence joins TRBV7-8 and TRBJ1-1, with no clear D. The V end was cut by 3 bases, the J end by 1 base, with 6 bases between. CDR1 is SGHVS and CDR2 is FQNEAQ in the germline V gene. The CDR3 has 13 residues. The CDR3 reads CASSFPRNTEAFF. Here the CDR3 DNA reads TGTGCCAGCAGCTTCCCGAGGAACACTGAAGCTTTCTTT. The variable domain in full, with the rest retrieved from reference TRBV7-8 and TRBJ1-1, is GAGVSQSPRYKVAKRGQDVALRCDPISGHVSLFWYQQALGQGPEFLTYFQNEAQLDKSGLPSDRFFAERPEGSVSTLKIQRTQQEDSAVYLCASSFPRNTEAFFGQGTRLTVV.

The chain uses TRBV11-2 and TRBJ2-1, with D perhaps matching TRBD2 (5 bases). CDR1 and CDR2 from the germline V gene are SGHAT and FQNNGV. Trimming shortened V by 3 bases and J by 5 bases, and 14 bases separated the two germline ends. The CDR3 covers 15 residues. DNA of the CDR3: TGTGCCAGCAGCTTCCTCGGACTTACACACAATGAGCAGTTCTTC. Translated, it gives CASSFLGLTHNEQFF.

The sample holds a few counts of this clone. The chain recombines TRBV6-6 with TRBJ1-1, with TRBD1 identical over 7 bases. The length of the CDR3 is 16 residues. From germline, CDR1 is MNHNY and CDR2 SVGAGI (reference sequence). Losses at the gene ends were 4 bases for V and 1 base for J; bases not matched to a gene: 9. The DNA of the CDR3 is TGTGCCAGCAGTTGGCCAGGGGGAGCTCAGAACACTGAAGCTTTCTTT. Residues: CASSWPGGAQNTEAFF.

This chain uses TRBV2 with TRBJ1-5, with TRBD1 as a possible D gene (6 bases). CDR3 length: 13 residues. V was trimmed by 9 bases and J by 3 bases, leaving 12 bases between them. Germline CDR1 and CDR2: SNHLY and FYNNEI. The CDR3 region has the DNA TGTGCCAGTAAGGGACAAGTCAATCAGCCCCAGCATTTT. This codes for CASKGQVNQPQHF.

This rearrangement joins TRBV9 to TRBJ1-4, with a tentative D call TRBD1 (5 bases). Germline CDR1 and CDR2: SGDLS and YYNGEE. The CDR3 contains 14 residues. V was cut by 3 bases and J by 7 bases, with 13 bases left in between. CDR3 nucleotides: TGTGCCAGCAGCGGCGGGACGTTTGGTGAAAAACTGTTTTTT. Its protein is CASSGGTFGEKLFF.

The chain is built from TRBV2 and TRBJ1-2, with TRBD1 matching over 7 bases. V was clipped by 6 bases and J by 1 base; unmatched bases: 5. Germline V gene lookup returns CDR1 SNHLY and CDR2 FYNNEI. The CDR3 sequence is 14 residues long. CDR3 region: CASRGGQNNYGYTF. CDR3 sequence (DNA): TGTGCCAGCAGGGGGGGACAGAATAACTATGGCTACACCTTC.

This chain links TRBV18 with TRBJ2-2; perhaps TRBD1 as D (5 bases). V gave up 3 bases and J gave up 1 base, with 12 bases separating them. The CDR3 covers 16 residues. Germline V gene lookup returns CDR1 KGHSH and CDR2 LQKENI. The CDR3 DNA sequence: TGTGCCAGCTCACCCGTTAACGGACAGAACACCGGGGAGCTGTTTTTT. Its protein is CASSPVNGQNTGELFF.